This passage covers 16 T cell receptor beta chains from one sample sequenced in a study of cytotoxic CD8 clonotypes in ibrutinib-treated CLL. Produced via immunoSEQ multiplex PCR; TCRdb's table is partial and in-frame only. The repertoire holds some 70,000 clones, around two thirds seen once, with 5.7% in the top ten. This specimen was PBMCs, taken after 12 months of ibrutinib treatment. Receptors were obtained from a human donor with chronic lymphocytic leukemia.

The rearrangement links TRBV5-6 to TRBJ1-1; D uncertain. This CDR3 has 13 residues. Germline lookup yields CDR1 SGHDT and CDR2 YYEEEE. The V and J ends lost 1 base and 4 bases respectively, with 8 bases between them. In DNA form, the CDR3 reads TGTGCCAGCAGCTTGTCCCGGGCCACTGAAGCTTTCTTT. Its translation: CASSLSRATEAFF.

This clone was found a few times. V usage is TRBV6-5 and J usage is TRBJ2-7; TRBD1 might be the D (5 bases). V gave up 8 bases and J gave up 6 bases, with 17 bases separating them. From germline, CDR1 is MNHEY and CDR2 SVGAGI. The CDR3 is 13 residues long. CDR3 sequence: CASGPRGWGEQYF. In nucleotides, the CDR3 is TGTGCCAGCGGCCCAAGGGGATGGGGCGAGCAGTACTTC.

This clone was counted ten times or more. CDR3 nucleotide sequence: TGTGCCAGCAGCTTGGGCAGGGGAACGGTTGGCTACACCTTC. This encodes CASSLGRGTVGYTF. The chain employs TRBV5-6 and TRBJ1-2; D is possibly TRBD1 (6 bases). Trimming cost V 0 bases and J 7 bases, with 13 bases left between them. The length of the CDR3 is 14 residues. The V gene's germline CDR1 is SGHDT and CDR2 YYEEEE. The entire variable domain, with the rest obtained from reference TRBV5-6 and TRBJ1-2, is as follows: DAGVTQSPTHLIKTRGQQVTLRCSPKSGHDTVSWYQQALGQGPQFIFQYYEEEERQRGNFPDRFSGHQFPNYSSELNVNALLLGDSALYLCASSLGRGTVGYTFGSGTRLTVV.

The chain recombines TRBV5-1 with TRBJ2-5; a weak D match, TRBD1 (6 bases). V shed 2 bases and J shed 5 bases, with 16 bases lying between them. Looked up from germline, CDR1 is SGHRS and CDR2 is YFSETQ. The CDR3 is made up of 15 amino acids. The CDR3 is CASSFLLGARETQYF. The CDR3 region has the DNA TGCGCCAGCAGCTTTTTGCTGGGGGCTCGGGAGACCCAGTACTTC.

The CDR3 nucleotides are TGTGCCAGCAGCTATATCAATTCCTACGAGCAGTACTTC. Its translation: CASSYINSYEQYF. The rearrangement joins TRBV5-6 to TRBJ2-7; D ambiguous. This CDR3 is built from 13 residues. Deletions cut 3 bases from V and 1 base from J, with 8 bases between. CDR1 is SGHDT and CDR2 is YYEEEE in the germline V gene. The entire variable domain, with the rest obtained from reference TRBV5-6 and TRBJ2-7, is as follows: DAGVTQSPTHLIKTRGQQVTLRCSPKSGHDTVSWYQQALGQGPQFIFQYYEEEERQRGNFPDRFSGHQFPNYSSELNVNALLLGDSALYLCASSYINSYEQYFGPGTRLTVT.

The chain couples TRBV30 to TRBJ2-7; D unclear. V lost 1 base, J lost 4 bases, and 17 bases lay in between. Germline V lookup: CDR1 GTSNPN, CDR2 SVGIG (reference sequence). CDR3 length equals 15 residues. The CDR3 DNA reads TGTGCCTGGAGTGCGAAAGGTGGATCCGTTTACGAGCAGTACTTC. This encodes CAWSAKGGSVYEQYF.

Sample share makes this clone medium-sized. This chain joins TRBV10-3 and TRBJ1-2; 7 bases line up with TRBD1. This CDR3 has 14 residues. Germline trimming cut 6 bases from V and 4 bases from J; bases unmatched to any gene: 8. Per the germline V gene, CDR1 is ENHRY and CDR2 is SYGVKD. The CDR3, as DNA: TGTGCCATCAGCACCACGGACAGGCTCTATGGCTACACCTTC. This encodes CAISTTDRLYGYTF.

This sequence joins TRBV30 and TRBJ1-5, with 8 positions matching TRBD1. The CDR3 runs to 15 residues. Germline CDR1 GTSNPN, CDR2 SVGIG (reference sequence). The junction had 3 bases not matched to a gene; V was cut back by 2 bases and J by 0 bases. The CDR3 here is CAWSRQGLSNQPQHF. The CDR3 region has the DNA TGTGCCTGGAGTCGACAGGGGCTTAGCAATCAGCCCCAGCATTTT.

V and J are TRBV7-9 and TRBJ1-1; D not certain. The V gene's germline CDR1 is SEHNR and CDR2 FQNEAQ (reference sequence). With 0 bases removed from V and 1 base from J, the gap between germline ends came to 12 bases. The CDR3 loop spans 16 amino acids. The CDR3 nucleotides are TGTGCCAGCAGCTTAGCGGGCGGACTACCGAACACTGAAGCTTTCTTT. Its translation is CASSLAGGLPNTEAFF.

J is TRBJ1-5 and V is TRBV6-1, with no clear D. Per germline, CDR1 MNHNS and CDR2 SASEGT. The V end was cut by 2 bases, the J end by 10 bases, with 9 bases between. The CDR3 sequence is 12 residues long. This CDR3 reads CASSEITIPQHF. The CDR3 DNA reads TGTGCCAGCAGTGAAATAACCATTCCCCAGCATTTT.

V gene TRBV6-1 combines with J gene TRBJ2-7, with D perhaps assigned TRBD1 or TRBD2 (5 bases each). Trimming took 8 bases from V and 3 from J, leaving 17 bases between them. The CDR3 length is 14 residues. CDR1 and CDR2 from the germline V gene are MNHNS and SASEGT. CDR3 nucleotides: TGTGCCAGCTCCCTCCAGGGACGGGGCTACGAGCAGTACTTC. Translated, it gives CASSLQGRGYEQYF.

V gene TRBV5-4 combines with J gene TRBJ2-7, with 9 bases fitting TRBD1. Trimming removed 4 bases from V and 2 bases from J; junction bases left unmatched: 4. Germline CDR1 reads SGHNT; CDR2 reads YYREEE (reference sequence). CDR3 length: 14 residues. CDR3 nucleotide sequence: TGTGCCAGCAGCCCGGGACAGGGCCCCTACGAGCAGTACTTC. This gives the protein CASSPGQGPYEQYF. Together with reference TRBV5-4 and TRBJ2-7, the CDR3 gives the full variable domain: ETGVTQSPTHLIKTRGQQVTLRCSSQSGHNTVSWYQQALGQGPQFIFQYYREEENGRGNFPPRFSGLQFPNYSSELNVNALELDDSALYLCASSPGQGPYEQYFGPGTRLTVT.

This clone is medium-sized (0.01 to 0.1%) within its sample. The chain is built from TRBV28 and TRBJ2-5; no firm D call. From germline, CDR1 is MDHEN and CDR2 SYDVKM. The CDR3 loop spans 15 amino acids. The V gene lost 5 bases and the J gene lost 3 bases, with 16 bases spanning the gap. The CDR3 region is CASSRLMSGEETQYF. CDR3 DNA: TGTGCCAGCAGTCGCTTAATGTCTGGGGAAGAGACCCAGTACTTC.

The chain is built from TRBV13 and TRBJ1-1; D not resolved. In germline, CDR1 is PRHDT, CDR2 FYEKMQ (reference sequence). With 3 bases removed from V and 1 base from J, the gap between germline ends came to 12 bases. This CDR3 comprises 15 residues. The CDR3 DNA sequence: TGTGCCAGCAGCTTCGGCGGGGTTCGGAACACTGAAGCTTTCTTT. It translates to CASSFGGVRNTEAFF.

The rearrangement links TRBV6-5 to TRBJ2-1; D is unresolved. V was trimmed by 5 bases and J by 6 bases, leaving 5 bases between them. The germline gives CDR1 MNHEY, CDR2 SVGAGI. The CDR3 spans 11 residues. CDR3 sequence (DNA): TGTGCCAGCAGTCGACTCAATGAGCAGTTCTTC. It encodes CASSRLNEQFF.

The gene calls are TRBV7-8 and TRBJ1-1; 7 nucleotides align to TRBD1. Germline CDR1 SGHVS, CDR2 FQNEAQ. CDR3 length: 14 amino acids. V lost 5 bases, J lost 4 bases, and 7 bases stayed unmatched. The CDR3 nucleotides read TGTGCCAGCAGCCCGACAGGGAAGGTCACTGAAGCTTTCTTT. As protein: CASSPTGKVTEAFF.